This T cell receptor (beta chain) was found in a study of blood T cells in healthy people across ages (dated by TCRdb to between 2014 and 2017). Study-level background: In model experiments, template switching captured about one uniquely barcoded TCR beta cDNA molecule for every two T cells. The donors were divided into four age groups: young (average about 15 years), middle-aged (roughly 42), aged (around 67) and long-lived (around 87). To track age-related changes in TCR beta repertoire diversity, the study relied on deep sequencing normalized with unique cDNA molecular identifiers. The study analyzed two additional independent replicas of 1 million unique cDNA reads from the same blood draw for two donors, one aged 18 to 29 and one aged 80 or older. To avoid experimental bias, donors of different ages were randomly spread across the sequencing lanes.

What the authors observed across the whole study: Compared with the aged group, the long-lived group had more naive CD4+ T cells, fewer expanded clones and increased TCR diversity, suggesting age selection. A strong correlation was found between observed TCR beta diversity and the percentage of naive T cells measured by flow cytometry. As age increased, observed TCR beta diversity per million T cells dropped in a roughly linear way, and a significant reduction was already evident by age 40. Since profiling was done on bulk unsorted PBMCs, naive and antigen-experienced compartments could not be conclusively compared. Estimates of total diversity based on one million sequenced T cells were considered lower bounds and underestimates. Because donor CMV infection status was unknown, age-related changes in expanded clonotypes were potentially confounded.

Relative to germline, V is 1 base shorter and J is 7 bases shorter, with 14 bases between their ends. Including the terminal cysteine and phenylalanine, the CDR3 comprises 15 residues. Only the CDR3 portion is preserved as DNA: 45 bases, with reading frame beginning at the first base. Taken from the germline V gene, the CDR1 and CDR2 loops are SGHVS and FNYEAQ. To prepare the library, 5' RACE was applied. These reads were obtained on an Illumina HiSeq 2500. The second PCR ran for roughly 6 to 11 cycles and used a J-beta primer mix along with a sample-barcoded 5' primer. A unique molecular identifier was introduced onto each TCR beta cDNA molecule by a template-switch 5' adaptor carrying 12 random nucleotides. Each sample yielded at least 2.5 million CDR3-containing paired-end reads. First-strand cDNA synthesis was performed from all RNA using the Mint cDNA synthesis kit, with priming by a TRBC-specific oligonucleotide. After uracil-DNA glycosylase treatment, a first 18-cycle PCR used universal primers M1SS and BC2_uni_R on all cDNA. The published analysis was carried out like this. For normalization, 1 million high-quality reads, each with a distinct molecular identifier, were randomly selected from each sample. Reads with shared molecular identifiers were discarded instead of being binned into consensus sequences. MiTCR, with a Q25 quality threshold and the strictest error-elimination algorithm, was used for CDR3 identification, clonotype clustering and error correction. Lower-bound total TCR beta diversity was estimated with a nonparametric unseen species model using Euler transformation. TCRdb reworked the public reads: Q25 trimming with fastp, MiXCR clone assembly, productive beta chains retained. Each entry is one CDR3 protein sequence, shown with its most common DNA and genes. TCRdb, not the original authors, processed these V and J calls. The sample table shows 780,000 or so distinct CDR3 sequences, and approximately 53% are seen once. The ten largest account for more than 25% of the sample.

About this clonotype itself: Its target antigen remains unknown. Base-call qualities are not available, and no considerably larger clone is one nucleotide away.

The approximately 40 donors, aged about 6 to 95 years, were systemically healthy Caucasian individuals from Russia. Each donor gave ten milliliters of peripheral blood, collected into EDTA-treated Vacutainer tubes. Ficoll-Paque density-gradient centrifugation was used to isolate PBMCs, with at least 7 million per sample. Trizol reagent was used to extract total RNA from PBMCs, with at least 5.5 micrograms per sample. Naive CD45RAhigh/CD27high T cell percentages were measured by flow cytometry on a PBMC aliquot from every donor. The sequence derives from a man aged 40-50 years in good health. Sequences were obtained from blood. The chain is assembled from TRBV7-6 and TRBJ2-1; 5 matching bases give a weak D call of TRBD1. The DNA is TGTGCCAGCAGCTTAGGTTCGCTCAGGGTAAATGAGCAGTTCTTC. This is translated as CASSLGSLRVNEQFF.